This passage covers 24 T cell receptor beta chains from one sample sequenced in a study of shared clonotypes between healthy human individuals. TCRdb's copy holds only in-frame clones and misses some; the assay was immunoSEQ multiplex PCR. The sample lists approximately 1,500,000 clones, around 97% occurring once. Sequencing used naive CD4+ T cells sorted from blood. The subset here: CD45RA+ positively selected. The receptors shown here come from a man aged 25 to 40 in good health.

The chain carries TRBV15 and TRBJ2-4, with 12 bases matching TRBD2. This CDR3 region has 13 residues. With V trimmed by 8 bases and J by 7 bases, 3 bases remained unmatched. The germline CDR1 and CDR2 sequences are LNHNV and YYDKDF (reference sequence). The CDR3 here is CATRGLAGNIQYF. The CDR3 DNA reads as TGTGCCACCCGGGGACTAGCGGGTAACATTCAGTACTTC.

This clone was picked up one time. The chain couples TRBV19 to TRBJ2-3; D could derive from TRBD1 or TRBD2 (6 bases each). V lost 4 bases, J lost 6 bases, and 14 bases lay in between. In germline, CDR1 is LNHDA, CDR2 SQIVND (reference sequence). The CDR3 sequence is 14 residues long. Written as DNA, the CDR3 is TGTGCCAGTAGTAGCGGAGGGGGAAAGGATACGCAGTATTTT. It yields the protein CASSSGGGKDTQYF.

The chain has TRBV5-1 and TRBJ2-5, with 8 bases that match TRBD1. Looked up from germline, CDR1 is SGHRS and CDR2 is YFSETQ. J was trimmed by 4 bases and V by 4 bases; bases with no gene match: 3. The CDR3 loop spans 13 amino acids. CDR3 sequence reads: CASSVGTGETQYF. The CDR3 bases are TGCGCCAGCAGCGTAGGGACAGGAGAGACCCAGTACTTC.

The chain has TRBV6-1 and TRBJ2-3, with 7 positions matching TRBD1. Germline CDR1 and CDR2: MNHNS and SASEGT. This CDR3 has 14 residues. Trimming at V came to 8 bases and at J to 3 bases, leaving 8 bases not matched to a gene. The CDR3 loop reads CASRGQVVTDTQYF. As DNA, the CDR3 is TGTGCCAGCCGTGGACAGGTGGTAACAGATACGCAGTATTTT.

The chain combines TRBV6-6 with TRBJ1-2; a possible D gene is TRBD1 (6 bases). V was trimmed by 4 bases and J by 4 bases, leaving 13 bases between them. This CDR3 has 14 amino acids. Germline V lookup: CDR1 MNHNY, CDR2 SVGAGI (reference sequence). In nucleotides, the CDR3 is TGTGCCAGCAGTTCCCGACAGGTTGGCTATGGCTACACCTTC. This encodes CASSSRQVGYGYTF.

V and J are TRBV6-1 and TRBJ1-5; D not resolved. Germline CDR1 is MNHNS and CDR2 is SASEGT. This CDR3 region has 15 residues. V dropped 0 bases and J dropped 9 bases, with 15 bases sitting between them. In nucleotides, the CDR3 is TGTGCCAGCAGTGAAGCGGTGTTGGCAGTTCTGCCCCAGCATTTT. It is translated as CASSEAVLAVLPQHF.

V usage is TRBV27 and J usage is TRBJ1-1; D not certain. Germline CDR1 MNHEY, CDR2 SMNVEV (reference sequence). Trimming left V 2 bases short and J 1 base short, with 5 bases between. The length of the CDR3 is 13 residues. CDR3 coding DNA: TGTGCCAGCAGTTTAATAACGAACACTGAAGCTTTCTTT. This sequence encodes CASSLITNTEAFF.

The rearrangement links TRBV5-5 to TRBJ1-2, with 9 bases aligning to TRBD1. The CDR3 is made up of 19 amino acids. Per germline, CDR1 SGHKS and CDR2 YYEKEE (reference sequence). The V and J ends lost 5 bases and 7 bases, in that order; junction bases with no gene match: 24. For the CDR3, the DNA is TGTGCCAGCAGAACAGCACTGGGGGGTCCGGGACAGGGTCTTATTGGCTACACCTTC. Translating it yields CASRTALGGPGQGLIGYTF.

This chain links TRBV27 with TRBJ2-7; D is possibly TRBD1 (6 bases). Between the trimmed V and J ends, which lost 7 bases and 0 bases, there was a span of 13 bases. This CDR3 has 14 residues. CDR1 MNHEY and CDR2 SMNVEV come from the germline V gene (reference sequence). CDR3 sequence reads: CASIPHRDSYEQYF. The DNA of the CDR3 is TGTGCCAGCATCCCACACAGGGACTCCTACGAGCAGTACTTC.

The rearrangement links TRBV10-2 to TRBJ1-3, with D tentatively TRBD1 (6 bases). In germline, CDR1 is WSHSY, CDR2 SAAADI. V was cut by 11 bases and J by 0 bases, with 17 bases left in between. CDR3 length: 15 amino acids. CDR3 DNA sequence: TGCGCCGGATCGGACAGAGGGGGCTCTGGAAACACCATATATTTT. Translating it yields CAGSDRGGSGNTIYF.

The chain joins TRBV28 to TRBJ2-2; the match to TRBD1 covers 9 bases. CDR3 length: 18 residues. Germline V CDR1 and CDR2: MDHEN, SYDVKM. V lost 2 bases, J lost 4 bases, and 11 bases stayed unmatched. The CDR3 reads CASSLRSTGGGITGELFF. As DNA, the CDR3 is TGTGCCAGCAGTTTACGTTCGACAGGGGGAGGAATCACCGGGGAGCTGTTTTTT.

The chain joins TRBV19 to TRBJ1-3; 8 nucleotides agree with TRBD1. Germline assignment: CDR1 LNHDA and CDR2 SQIVND (reference sequence). V trimming: 9 bases; J trimming: 2 bases; junction bases outside the gene matches: 12. The CDR3 covers 16 residues. The CDR3 is CASLRKQGVTGNTIYF. The CDR3 DNA reads as TGTGCCAGCTTACGGAAACAGGGGGTAACTGGAAACACCATATATTTT.

The CDR3 DNA is TGTGCCAGCTCACGACAAAAAACAGGGGGTTTTATTAACTATGGCTACACCTTC. Translating gives CASSRQKTGGFINYGYTF. The chain uses TRBV18 and TRBJ1-2; TRBD1 matches at 8 bases. The trim removed 4 bases at V and 1 base at J, leaving 14 bases unmatched. The germline CDR1 and CDR2 sequences are KGHSH and LQKENI. This CDR3 spans 18 amino acids.

CDR3 region: CASSLAGGDYGYTF. The CDR3 nucleotides read TGCGCCAGCAGCTTGGCAGGGGGCGACTATGGCTACACCTTC. This rearrangement joins TRBV5-1 to TRBJ1-2, with 8 nucleotides matching TRBD1. This CDR3 is built from 14 residues. Germline assignment: CDR1 SGHRS and CDR2 YFSETQ. V lost 0 bases, J lost 3 bases, and 1 base stayed unmatched.

The gene calls are TRBV27 and TRBJ2-5; 11 positions agree with TRBD1. V lost 6 bases, J lost 5 bases, and 8 bases stayed unmatched. The CDR3 runs to 15 residues. Looked up from germline, CDR1 is MNHEY and CDR2 is SMNVEV (reference sequence). In nucleotides, the CDR3 is TGTGCCAGCAGGAAAGGACAGGGGGCATACGAGACCCAGTACTTC. Translation: CASRKGQGAYETQYF.

This rearrangement joins TRBV6-5 to TRBJ2-3; D remains ambiguous. The CDR3 contains 15 residues. Per the germline V gene, CDR1 is MNHEY and CDR2 is SVGAGI. Trimming shortened V by 6 bases and J by 2 bases, and 15 bases separated the two germline ends. CDR3 in amino acids: CASRMQVALTDTQYF. DNA for the CDR3: TGTGCCAGCAGGATGCAGGTAGCCCTCACAGATACGCAGTATTTT.

This clone was detected once. The chain couples TRBV4-1 to TRBJ2-3; D remains unclear. This CDR3 comprises 15 residues. Trimming took off 1 base at V and 2 bases at J, with 10 bases between the two ends. Germline loops: CDR1 MGHRA, CDR2 YSYEKL. CDR3 sequence: CASSQVLRVTDTQYF. CDR3 DNA sequence: TGCGCCAGCAGCCAAGTTCTTCGGGTCACAGATACGCAGTATTTT.

This chain uses TRBV7-9 with TRBJ2-7; the D is unclear. The CDR3 consists of 13 residues. V gave up 6 bases and J gave up 2 bases, with 11 bases separating them. The germline CDR1 and CDR2 sequences are SEHNR and FQNEAQ (reference sequence). CDR3 DNA: TGTGCCAGCAGTGGCGAGGTTCCCTACGAGCAGTACTTC. This sequence encodes CASSGEVPYEQYF.

The J gene is TRBJ2-7, the V gene TRBV5-1; tentatively, D is TRBD2 (5 bases). The CDR3 contains 15 residues. Germline assignment: CDR1 SGHRS and CDR2 YFSETQ. Trimming took off 2 bases at V and 0 bases at J, with 12 bases between the two ends. The CDR3 DNA reads TGCGCCAGCAGCTTCTTCACGGGAAACTCCTACGAGCAGTACTTC. Its protein product is CASSFFTGNSYEQYF.

The chain has TRBV7-2 and TRBJ2-3; the D is unclear. CDR1 SGHTA and CDR2 FQGNSA come from the germline V gene. Trimming stripped 1 base from V and 4 bases from J, with 15 bases between. The CDR3 has 16 amino acids. CDR3 sequence: CASSLDTSKWADTQYF. CDR3 in DNA: TGTGCCAGCAGCTTAGACACGTCAAAATGGGCAGATACGCAGTATTTT.

The chain recombines TRBV6-4 with TRBJ2-1; 8 nucleotides match TRBD2. This CDR3 contains 16 residues. The junction had 10 bases not matched to a gene; V was cut back by 6 bases and J by 3 bases. Looked up from germline, CDR1 is MRHNA and CDR2 is SNTAGT. CDR3 sequence reads: CASSHRTSPYYNEQFF. The CDR3 coding sequence is TGTGCCAGCAGCCATAGGACTAGCCCTTACTACAATGAGCAGTTCTTC.

The chain links TRBV7-9 to TRBJ1-2; TRBD1 is a possible D gene (5 bases). This CDR3 has 18 residues. The germline V gene has CDR1 SEHNR and CDR2 FQNEAQ (reference sequence). V was clipped by 5 bases and J by 5 bases, with 27 bases between them. The CDR3 spells CASSPSPPGVRAPYGYTF. CDR3 sequence (DNA): TGTGCCAGCAGCCCATCCCCTCCGGGCGTCAGGGCACCATATGGCTACACCTTC.

The gene calls are TRBV27 and TRBJ1-2, with D perhaps TRBD1 (6 bases). V lost 6 bases to trimming and J lost 4 bases, with 15 bases between them. Looked up from germline, CDR1 is MNHEY and CDR2 is SMNVEV (reference sequence). The CDR3 is 14 amino acids. This CDR3 is CASSRGNGVYGYTF. The CDR3 coding sequence is TGTGCCAGCAGCAGGGGAAACGGGGTCTATGGCTACACCTTC.

The chain combines TRBV6-5 with TRBJ2-7; 8 nucleotides align to TRBD1. Germline V CDR1 and CDR2: MNHEY, SVGAGI. This CDR3 is 13 amino acids long. V was clipped by 10 bases and J by 2 bases; unmatched bases: 7. CDR3 loop: CATRTGSPYEQYF. In DNA, the CDR3 is TGTGCCACCAGGACAGGGTCCCCCTACGAGCAGTACTTC.